This is a list of T cell receptor beta chains from one sample in a study of metastatic and nonmetastatic thyroid tumors. Using MiXCR, TCRdb re-called clones from the PCR reads. In the table there are 27,000 or so clones, about 15% of which are singletons. Source material: blood. Receptors originate from a male donor with papillary thyroid cancer or a benign thyroid nodule (not recorded which). Some clones in this sample may be carry-over from other donors' samples. CDR3s include the opening cysteine and the closing phenylalanine or tryptophan. D genes are given only for firm matches. Size tells how often a clone was seen (once, few, many) or the class of an expanded clone, and some rows leave it out.

>many|TRBV19|-|TRBJ2-7
CASRDLSVNEQYF
TGTGCCAGTAGGGATCTCTCCGTTAACGAGCAGTACTTC
>many|TRBV9|-|TRBJ1-1
CASNLQEGTNTEAFF
TGTGCCAGCAACCTCCAGGAGGGGACGAACACTGAAGCTTTCTTT
>few|TRBV6-1|TRBD2|TRBJ2-7
CASSDAAGDHPYEQYF
TGTGCCAGCAGTGATGCAGCGGGAGACCACCCTTACGAGCAGTACTTC
>-|TRBV7-3|-|TRBJ1-1
CASSLSGQGVVEAFF
TGTGCCAGCAGCTTATCTGGGCAGGGTGTGGTTGAAGCTTTCTTT
>many|TRBV2|-|TRBJ2-1
CASSVAGLNNEQFF
TGTGCCAGCAGTGTCGCGGGGCTTAACAATGAGCAGTTCTTC
>medium-sized|TRBV20-1|-|TRBJ2-7
CSARGNSGRFYEQYF
TGCAGTGCTAGAGGTAATAGCGGACGATTCTACGAGCAGTACTTC
>many|TRBV29-1|-|TRBJ1-1
CSVSRTVNTEAFF
TGCAGCGTCTCACGGACAGTGAACACTGAAGCTTTCTTT
>many|TRBV5-1|-|TRBJ2-3
CASSLEVPQGSTDTQYF
TGCGCCAGCAGCTTGGAGGTTCCCCAGGGGAGCACAGATACGCAGTATTTT
>medium-sized|TRBV5-6|-|TRBJ2-7
CASSLGSAPPGWNEQYF
TGTGCCAGCAGCTTGGGCTCTGCGCCTCCCGGGTGGAACGAGCAGTACTTC
>many|TRBV11-1|-|TRBJ1-6
CASSAIRGGYNSPLHF
TGTGCCAGCAGCGCGATAAGGGGGGGATATAATTCACCCCTCCACTTT